This TCR beta chain originates from a study of cytomegalovirus exposure and HLA in healthy donors. Study-level findings and limits: Overall, 164 TCR beta chains were annotated as cytomegalovirus-associated. A later examination showed that TCR association rates differed by HLA locus, with DRB1 most and HLA-C fewest.

The CDR3 consists of 16 residues. CDR1 LNHNV and CDR2 YYDKDF come from the germline V gene (reference sequence). V was pared by 1 base and J by 7 bases, with 19 bases between. The PCR used 60 Vbeta and 13 Jbeta primers. Only in-frame clones appear in the TCRdb table, and some are missing; sequencing was by immunoSEQ multiplex PCR. The sample carries over 130,000 clones, over 75% recorded once. Turning to this clone: As yet, its antigen is unknown.

The study sampled nominally healthy donors, though unrecorded immune exposures were likely. The sample was PBMCs. The TCR sequence derives from a male donor in good health and CMV-seronegative. The gene calls are TRBV15 and TRBJ1-1; TRBD1 is a possible D gene (5 bases). The CDR3 loop reads CATSRAWGPRRGEAFF. CDR3 DNA sequence: TGTGCCACCAGCAGAGCATGGGGACCCCGGAGGGGTGAAGCTTTCTTT.